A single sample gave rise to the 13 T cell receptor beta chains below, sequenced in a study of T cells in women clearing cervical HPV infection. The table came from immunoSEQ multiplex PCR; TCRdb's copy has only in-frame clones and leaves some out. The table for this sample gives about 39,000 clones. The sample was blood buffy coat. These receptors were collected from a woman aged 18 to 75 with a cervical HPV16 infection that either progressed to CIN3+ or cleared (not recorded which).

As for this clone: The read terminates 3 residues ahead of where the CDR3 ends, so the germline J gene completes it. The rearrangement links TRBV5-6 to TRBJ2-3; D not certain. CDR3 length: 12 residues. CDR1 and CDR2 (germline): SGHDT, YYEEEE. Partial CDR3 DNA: TGTGCCAGCAGCTCGGTAGAAGAGACG. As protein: CASSSVEET. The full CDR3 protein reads CASSSVEETQYF. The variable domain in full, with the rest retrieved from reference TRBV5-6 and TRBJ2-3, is DAGVTQSPTHLIKTRGQQVTLRCSPKSGHDTVSWYQQALGQGPQFIFQYYEEEERQRGNFPDRFSGHQFPNYSSELNVNALLLGDSALYLCASSSVEETQYFGPGTRLTVL.

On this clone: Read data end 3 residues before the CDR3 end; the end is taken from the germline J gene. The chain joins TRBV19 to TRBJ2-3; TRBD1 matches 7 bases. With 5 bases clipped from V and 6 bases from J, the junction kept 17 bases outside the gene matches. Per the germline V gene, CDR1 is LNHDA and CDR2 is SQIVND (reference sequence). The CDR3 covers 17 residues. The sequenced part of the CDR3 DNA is TGTGCCAGTAGTGAACGACAGGGAATTAGGGTAGGGGATACG. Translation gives CASSERQGIRVGDT. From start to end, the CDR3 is CASSERQGIRVGDTQYF.

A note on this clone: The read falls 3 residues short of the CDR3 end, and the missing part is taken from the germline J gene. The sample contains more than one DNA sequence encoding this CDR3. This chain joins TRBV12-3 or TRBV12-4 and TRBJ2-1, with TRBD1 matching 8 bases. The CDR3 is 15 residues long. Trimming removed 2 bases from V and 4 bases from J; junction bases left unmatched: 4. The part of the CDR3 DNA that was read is TGTGCCAGCAGTTTAACAGGGGGTAGTTACAATGAG. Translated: CASSLTGGSYNE. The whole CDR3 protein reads CASSLTGGSYNEQFF.

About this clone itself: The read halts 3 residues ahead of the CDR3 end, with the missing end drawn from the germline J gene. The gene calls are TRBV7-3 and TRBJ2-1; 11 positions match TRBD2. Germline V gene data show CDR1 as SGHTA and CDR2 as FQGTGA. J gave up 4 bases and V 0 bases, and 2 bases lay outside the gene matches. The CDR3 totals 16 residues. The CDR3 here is CASSLTGTSGYNEQFF. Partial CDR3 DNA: TGTGCCAGCAGCTTAACAGGGACTAGCGGATACAATGAG. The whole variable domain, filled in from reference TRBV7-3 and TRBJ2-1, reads GAGVSQTPSNKVTEKGKYVELRCDPISGHTALYWYRQSLGQGPEFLIYFQGTGAADDSGLPNDRFFAVRPEGSVSTLKIQRTERGDSAVYLCASSLTGTSGYNEQFFGPGTRLTVL.

The CDR3 loop reads CSARRQGQTSGSQETQYF. The covered CDR3 bases are TGCAGTGCTAGACGCCAAGGGCAGACTAGCGGGAGTCAAGAGACC. This chain joins TRBV20-1 and TRBJ2-5; TRBD2 agrees at 12 bases. From the germline J gene comes the end of the CDR3, since the read stops 3 residues before it. CDR1 and CDR2 (germline): DFQATT, SNEGSKA (reference sequence). Germline trimming cut 2 bases from V and 2 bases from J; bases unmatched to any gene: 12. The CDR3 is made up of 18 amino acids.

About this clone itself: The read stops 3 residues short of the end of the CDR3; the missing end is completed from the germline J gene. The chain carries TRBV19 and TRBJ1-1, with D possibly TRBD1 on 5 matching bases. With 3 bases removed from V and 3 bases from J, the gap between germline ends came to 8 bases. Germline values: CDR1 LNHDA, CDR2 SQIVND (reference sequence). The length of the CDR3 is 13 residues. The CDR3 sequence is CASSIWGDTEAFF. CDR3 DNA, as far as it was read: TGTGCCAGTAGTATTTGGGGGGACACTGAA.

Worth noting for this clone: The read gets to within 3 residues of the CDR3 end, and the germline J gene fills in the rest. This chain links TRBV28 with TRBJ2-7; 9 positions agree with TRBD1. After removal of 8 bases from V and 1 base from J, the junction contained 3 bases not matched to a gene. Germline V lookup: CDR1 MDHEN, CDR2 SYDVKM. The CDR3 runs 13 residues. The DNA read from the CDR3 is TGTGCCAGCGGGACAGGGTCATCCTACGAG. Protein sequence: CASGTGSSYE. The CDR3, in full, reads CASGTGSSYEQYF.

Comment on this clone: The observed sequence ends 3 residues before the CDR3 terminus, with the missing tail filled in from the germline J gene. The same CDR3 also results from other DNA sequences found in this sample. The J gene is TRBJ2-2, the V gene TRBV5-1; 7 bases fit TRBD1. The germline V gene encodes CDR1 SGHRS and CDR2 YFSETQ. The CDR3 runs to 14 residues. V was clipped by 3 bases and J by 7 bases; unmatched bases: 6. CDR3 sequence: CASSSDRANGELFF. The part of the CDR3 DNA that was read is TGCGCCAGCAGCTCCGACAGGGCGAACGGGGAG.

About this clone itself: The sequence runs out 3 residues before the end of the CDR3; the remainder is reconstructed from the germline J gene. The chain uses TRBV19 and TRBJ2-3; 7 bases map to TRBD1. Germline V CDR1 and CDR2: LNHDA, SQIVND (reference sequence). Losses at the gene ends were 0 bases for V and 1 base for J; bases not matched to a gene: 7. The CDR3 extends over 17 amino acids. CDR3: CASSIERQGTGTDTQYF. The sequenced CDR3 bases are TGTGCCAGTAGTATAGAAAGACAGGGTACGGGCACAGATACG.

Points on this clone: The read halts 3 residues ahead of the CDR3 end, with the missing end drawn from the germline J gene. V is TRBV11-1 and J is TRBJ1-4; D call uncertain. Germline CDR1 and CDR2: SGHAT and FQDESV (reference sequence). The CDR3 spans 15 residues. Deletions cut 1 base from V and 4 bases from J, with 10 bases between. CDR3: CASSLGGHGNEKLFF. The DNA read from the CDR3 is TGTGCCAGCAGCTTAGGAGGGCACGGTAATGAAAAA.

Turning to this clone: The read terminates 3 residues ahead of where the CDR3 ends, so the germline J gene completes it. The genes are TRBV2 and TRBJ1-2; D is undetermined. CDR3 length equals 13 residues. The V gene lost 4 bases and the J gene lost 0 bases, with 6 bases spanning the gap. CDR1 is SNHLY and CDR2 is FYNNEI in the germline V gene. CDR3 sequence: CASSAKTNYGYTF. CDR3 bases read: TGTGCCAGCAGTGCCAAAACTAACTATGGC.

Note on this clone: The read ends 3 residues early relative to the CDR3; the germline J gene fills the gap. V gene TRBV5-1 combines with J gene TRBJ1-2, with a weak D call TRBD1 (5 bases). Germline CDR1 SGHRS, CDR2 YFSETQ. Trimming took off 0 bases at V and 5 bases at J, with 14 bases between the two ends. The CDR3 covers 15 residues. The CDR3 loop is CASSLALGASYGYTF. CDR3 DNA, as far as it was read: TGCGCCAGCAGCTTGGCGCTTGGGGCATCTTATGGC.

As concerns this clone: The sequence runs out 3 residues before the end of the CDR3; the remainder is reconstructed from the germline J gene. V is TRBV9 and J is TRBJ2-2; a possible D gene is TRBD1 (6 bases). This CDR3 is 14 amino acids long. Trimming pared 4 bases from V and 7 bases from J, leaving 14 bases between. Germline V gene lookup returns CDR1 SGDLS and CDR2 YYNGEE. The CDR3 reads CASSPRGTIGELFF. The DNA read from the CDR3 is TGTGCCAGCAGCCCCCGTGGGACAATCGGGGAG.